This is a list of T cell receptor beta chains from one sample in a study of technical replicates of blood from several donors. Generated by immunoSEQ multiplex PCR, the TCRdb table keeps only in-frame clones and is missing some. The table records tens of thousands of clones, roughly 93% of them present only once. The specimen was T cells isolated from PBMCs. Receptors were obtained from a human donor in good health. The CDR3 runs from the conserved cysteine through the conserved F or W. D genes are given only for firm matches. Clone size is given for some rows only: seen once, a few or many times, or a class if the clone is expanded.

j_gene: TRBJ2-7
d_gene: NA
v_gene: TRBV7-9
abundance: NA
CDR3aa: CASSLDRPEQYF
CDR3nt: TGTGCCAGCAGCTTAGACAGGCCCGAGCAGTACTTC

j_gene: TRBJ2-7
d_gene: NA
v_gene: TRBV9
abundance: NA
CDR3aa: CASSLGTEQYF
CDR3nt: TGTGCCAGCAGCCTCGGGACAGAGCAGTACTTC

j_gene: TRBJ2-5
d_gene: NA
v_gene: TRBV11-2
abundance: few
CDR3aa: CASRANHSYGETQYF
CDR3nt: TGTGCCAGCAGGGCCAATCATAGCTATGGGGAGACCCAGTACTTC

j_gene: TRBJ2-1
d_gene: TRBD2
v_gene: TRBV4-1
abundance: NA
CDR3aa: CASSQEGRGGLGEQFF
CDR3nt: TGCGCCAGCAGCCAAGAGGGACGGGGGGGTTTGGGTGAGCAGTTCTTC

j_gene: TRBJ1-6
d_gene: NA
v_gene: TRBV6-5
abundance: NA
CDR3aa: CASSYSIQVYNSPLHF
CDR3nt: TGTGCCAGCAGTTACTCCATTCAGGTTTATAATTCACCCCTCCACTTT

j_gene: TRBJ2-5
d_gene: TRBD2
v_gene: TRBV7-9
abundance: NA
CDR3aa: CASRGLAGGESGETQYF
CDR3nt: TGTGCCAGCAGAGGACTAGCGGGGGGGGAATCCGGTGAGACCCAGTACTTC

j_gene: TRBJ2-7
d_gene: NA
v_gene: TRBV9
abundance: NA
CDR3aa: CASSVSSSSYEQYF
CDR3nt: TGTGCCAGCAGCGTAAGTAGTTCCTCCTACGAGCAGTACTTC

j_gene: TRBJ1-2
d_gene: NA
v_gene: TRBV29-1
abundance: once
CDR3aa: CSVVSSETGSNYGYTF
CDR3nt: TGCAGCGTTGTTAGCTCGGAGACAGGATCTAACTATGGCTACACCTTC

j_gene: TRBJ1-1
d_gene: NA
v_gene: TRBV29-1
abundance: once
CDR3aa: CSVAGRLSTEAFF
CDR3nt: TGCAGCGTGGCGGGACGGCTGAGCACTGAAGCTTTCTTT

j_gene: TRBJ2-2
d_gene: TRBD2
v_gene: TRBV5-1
abundance: NA
CDR3aa: CASSPGLAGPNTGELFF
CDR3nt: TGCGCCAGCAGCCCGGGACTAGCGGGGCCCAACACCGGGGAGCTGTTTTTT

j_gene: TRBJ2-7
d_gene: TRBD2
v_gene: TRBV7-2
abundance: NA
CDR3aa: CASSLGLAGAYEQYF
CDR3nt: TGTGCCAGCAGCCTGGGGCTAGCGGGAGCCTACGAGCAGTACTTC

j_gene: TRBJ1-1
d_gene: TRBD1
v_gene: TRBV2
abundance: NA
CDR3aa: CVLWQGATTEAFF
CDR3nt: TGTGTCCTCTGGCAGGGGGCGACCACTGAAGCTTTCTTT

j_gene: TRBJ1-2
d_gene: TRBD1
v_gene: TRBV28
abundance: NA
CDR3aa: CASSWDSPFGYTF
CDR3nt: TGTGCCAGCAGCTGGGACAGCCCTTTTGGCTACACCTTC

j_gene: TRBJ1-6
d_gene: NA
v_gene: TRBV6-6
abundance: NA
CDR3aa: CASTKGTLTYSPLHF
CDR3nt: TGTGCCAGCACCAAGGGGACACTAACGTACTCACCCCTCCACTTT

j_gene: TRBJ2-7
d_gene: NA
v_gene: TRBV2
abundance: NA
CDR3aa: CASRAEVYEQYF
CDR3nt: TGTGCCAGCAGGGCGGAGGTTTACGAGCAGTACTTC

j_gene: TRBJ2-2
d_gene: TRBD2
v_gene: TRBV11-2
abundance: NA
CDR3aa: CASSSPQVAGGTGELFF
CDR3nt: TGTGCCAGCAGCTCCCCGCAAGTAGCGGGAGGTACCGGGGAGCTGTTTTTT

j_gene: TRBJ2-5
d_gene: NA
v_gene: TRBV28
abundance: NA
CDR3aa: CASSSGGLTLQGETQYF
CDR3nt: TGTGCCAGCAGCTCAGGTGGACTTACTTTACAGGGAGAGACCCAGTACTTC

j_gene: TRBJ1-1
d_gene: TRBD1
v_gene: TRBV5-4
abundance: NA
CDR3aa: CASSLGTGTEAFF
CDR3nt: TGTGCCAGCAGCTTGGGGACAGGCACTGAAGCTTTCTTT

j_gene: TRBJ2-1
d_gene: TRBD2
v_gene: TRBV28
abundance: NA
CDR3aa: CASRSSGSPISEQFF
CDR3nt: TGTGCCAGCAGATCTAGCGGCAGCCCCATCAGTGAGCAGTTCTTC

j_gene: TRBJ1-1
d_gene: NA
v_gene: TRBV9
abundance: NA
CDR3aa: CASSPGGSRNTEAFF
CDR3nt: TGTGCCAGCAGCCCCGGGGGTAGTAGGAACACTGAAGCTTTCTTT

j_gene: TRBJ2-7
d_gene: TRBD2
v_gene: TRBV4-2
abundance: NA
CDR3aa: CASSQDTSGKYEQYF
CDR3nt: TGTGCCAGCAGCCAAGATACTAGCGGGAAATACGAGCAGTACTTC